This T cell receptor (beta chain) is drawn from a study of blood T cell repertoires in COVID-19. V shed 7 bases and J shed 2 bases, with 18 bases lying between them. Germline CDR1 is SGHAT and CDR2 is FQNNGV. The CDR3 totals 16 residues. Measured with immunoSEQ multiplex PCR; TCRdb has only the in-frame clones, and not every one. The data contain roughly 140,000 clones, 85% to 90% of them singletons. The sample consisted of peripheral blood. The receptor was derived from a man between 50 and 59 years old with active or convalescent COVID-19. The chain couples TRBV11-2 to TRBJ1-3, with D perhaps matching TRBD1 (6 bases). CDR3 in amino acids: CASTTQRGGTGNTIYF. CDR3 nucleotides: TGTGCCAGCACCACCCAGAGGGGGGGAACTGGAAACACCATATATTTT.